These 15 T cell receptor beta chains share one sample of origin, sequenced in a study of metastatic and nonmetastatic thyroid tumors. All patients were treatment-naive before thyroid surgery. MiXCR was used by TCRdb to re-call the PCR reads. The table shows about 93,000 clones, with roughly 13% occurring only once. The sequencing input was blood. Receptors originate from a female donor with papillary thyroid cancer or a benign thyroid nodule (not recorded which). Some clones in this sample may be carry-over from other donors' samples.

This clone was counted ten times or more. The CDR3 loop is CAWSVRGGPEAFF. CDR3 coding DNA: TGTGCCTGGAGTGTACGGGGAGGGCCTGAAGCTTTCTTT. This chain connects TRBV30 to TRBJ1-1; D is unclear. CDR3 length: 13 amino acids. Germline CDR1 is GTSNPN and CDR2 is SVGIG (reference sequence). Trimming pared 0 bases from V and 6 bases from J, leaving 11 bases between. The full variable domain, in which reference TRBV30 and TRBJ1-1 provide the parts outside the CDR3, is SQTIHQWPATLVQPVGSPLSLECTVEGTSNPNLYWYRQAAGRGLQLLFYSVGIGQISSEVPQNLSASRPQDRQFILSSKKLLLSDSGFYLCAWSVRGGPEAFFGQGTRLTVV.

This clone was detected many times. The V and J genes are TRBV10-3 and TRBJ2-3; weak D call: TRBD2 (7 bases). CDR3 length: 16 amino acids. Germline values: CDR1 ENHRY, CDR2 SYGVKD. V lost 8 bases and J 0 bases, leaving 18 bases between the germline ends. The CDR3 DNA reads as TGTGCCATCCGGGGGGCTGAAAGGGGAAGCACAGATACGCAGTATTTT. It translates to CAIRGAERGSTDTQYF.

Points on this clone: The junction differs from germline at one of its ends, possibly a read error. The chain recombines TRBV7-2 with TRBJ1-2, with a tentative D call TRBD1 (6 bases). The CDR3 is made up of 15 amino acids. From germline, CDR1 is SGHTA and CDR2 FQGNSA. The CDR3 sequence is CVSSIGRGGRGGYTF. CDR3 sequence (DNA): TGTGTCAGCAGCATTGGCCGAGGGGGAAGGGGGGGCTACACCTTC.

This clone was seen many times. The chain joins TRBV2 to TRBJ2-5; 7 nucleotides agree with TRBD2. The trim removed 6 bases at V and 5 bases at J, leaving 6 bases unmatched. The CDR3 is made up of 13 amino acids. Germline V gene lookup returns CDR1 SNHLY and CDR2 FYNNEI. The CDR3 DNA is TGTGCCAGCAGAGGGAGGGCCGGGGAGACCCAGTACTTC. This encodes CASRGRAGETQYF.

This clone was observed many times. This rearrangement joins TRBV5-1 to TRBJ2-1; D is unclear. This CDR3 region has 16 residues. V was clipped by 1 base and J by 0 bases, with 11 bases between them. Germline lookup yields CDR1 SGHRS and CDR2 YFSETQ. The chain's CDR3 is CASSLKQPSSYNEQFF. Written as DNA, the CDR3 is TGCGCCAGCAGCTTGAAACAGCCAAGCTCCTACAATGAGCAGTTCTTC.

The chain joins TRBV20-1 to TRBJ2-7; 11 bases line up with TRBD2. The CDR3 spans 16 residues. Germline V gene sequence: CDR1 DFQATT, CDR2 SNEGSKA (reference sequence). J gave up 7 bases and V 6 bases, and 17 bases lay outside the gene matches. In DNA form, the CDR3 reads TGCAGTGCCCCTACTTCTGGACTAGCGGGCCGTCGGGAGCAGTACTTC. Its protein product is CSAPTSGLAGRREQYF.

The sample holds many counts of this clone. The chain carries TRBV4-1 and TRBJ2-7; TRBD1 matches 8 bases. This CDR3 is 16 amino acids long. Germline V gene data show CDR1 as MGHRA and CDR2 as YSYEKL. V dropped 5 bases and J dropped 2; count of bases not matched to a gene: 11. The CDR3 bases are TGCGCCAGCAGCTATACGACAGGGGCCGGAGCCTACGAGCAGTACTTC. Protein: CASSYTTGAGAYEQYF.

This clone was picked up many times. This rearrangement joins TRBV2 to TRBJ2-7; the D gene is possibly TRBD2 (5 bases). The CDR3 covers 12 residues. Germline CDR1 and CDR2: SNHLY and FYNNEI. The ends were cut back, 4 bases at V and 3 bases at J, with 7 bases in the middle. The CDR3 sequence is CASSVGGYEQYF. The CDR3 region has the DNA TGTGCCAGCAGTGTTGGAGGCTACGAGCAGTACTTC.

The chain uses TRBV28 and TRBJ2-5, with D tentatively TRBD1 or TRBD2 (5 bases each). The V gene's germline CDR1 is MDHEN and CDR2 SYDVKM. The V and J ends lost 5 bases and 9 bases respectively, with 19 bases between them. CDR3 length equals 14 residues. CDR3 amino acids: CASSLRDPMGAQYF. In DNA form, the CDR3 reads TGTGCCAGCAGTCTCCGGGACCCCATGGGGGCCCAGTACTTC.

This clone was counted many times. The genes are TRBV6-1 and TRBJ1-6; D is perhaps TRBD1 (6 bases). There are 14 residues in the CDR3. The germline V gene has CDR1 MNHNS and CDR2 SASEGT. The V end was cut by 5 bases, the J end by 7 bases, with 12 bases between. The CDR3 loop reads CASSSGQPNSPLHF. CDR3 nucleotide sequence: TGTGCCAGCAGTTCAGGACAGCCCAATTCACCCCTCCACTTT.

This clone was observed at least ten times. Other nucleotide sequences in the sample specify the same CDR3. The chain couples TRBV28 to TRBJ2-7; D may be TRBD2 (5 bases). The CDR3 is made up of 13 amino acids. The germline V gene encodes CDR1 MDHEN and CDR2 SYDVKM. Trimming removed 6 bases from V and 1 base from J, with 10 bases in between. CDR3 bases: TGTGCCAGCAGGCGGACTGCTTCCTACGAGCAGTACTTC. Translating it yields CASRRTASYEQYF.

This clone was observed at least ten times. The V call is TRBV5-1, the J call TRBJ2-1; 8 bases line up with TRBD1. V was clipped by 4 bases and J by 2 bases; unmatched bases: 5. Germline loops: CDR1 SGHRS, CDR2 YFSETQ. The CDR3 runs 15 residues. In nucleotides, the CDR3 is TGCGCCAGCAGCCTCCAGGGGGCCCCCTACAATGAGCAGTTCTTC. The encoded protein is CASSLQGAPYNEQFF.

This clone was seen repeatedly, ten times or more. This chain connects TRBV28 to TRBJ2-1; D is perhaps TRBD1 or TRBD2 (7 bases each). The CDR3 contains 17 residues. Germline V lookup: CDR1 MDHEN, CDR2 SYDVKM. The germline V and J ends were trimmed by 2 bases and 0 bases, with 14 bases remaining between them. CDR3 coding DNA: TGTGCCAGCAGTTTAAGGGAGGGGGCCAGCTCCTACAATGAGCAGTTCTTC. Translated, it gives CASSLREGASSYNEQFF.

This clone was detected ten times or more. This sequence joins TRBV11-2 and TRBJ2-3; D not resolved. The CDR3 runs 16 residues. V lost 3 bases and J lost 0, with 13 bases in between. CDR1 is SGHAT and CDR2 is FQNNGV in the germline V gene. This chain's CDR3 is CASSFSLTTSTDTQYF. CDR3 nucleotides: TGTGCCAGCAGCTTTTCTCTAACCACTAGCACAGATACGCAGTATTTT.

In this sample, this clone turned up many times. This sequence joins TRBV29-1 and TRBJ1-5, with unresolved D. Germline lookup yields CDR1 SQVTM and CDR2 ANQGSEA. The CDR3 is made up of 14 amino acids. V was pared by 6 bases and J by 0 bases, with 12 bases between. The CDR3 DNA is TGCAGCGTCGGCGGCAGGTCTAGCAATCAGCCCCAGCATTTT. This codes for CSVGGRSSNQPQHF.